Described below is a single T cell receptor (beta chain) sequence and its context. Unmatched junction bases numbered 11, after V lost 0 bases and J lost 0 bases. The CDR3 contains 20 residues. Germline CDR1 is SGHAT and CDR2 is FQNNGV. This entry comes from a study of control samples from healthy donors and cancer patients. Sequencing used immunoSEQ multiplex PCR; TCRdb keeps in-frame clones, though not all of them. The repertoire holds approximately 86,000 clones, with 70% to 90% as singletons. Sample: blood. The chain links TRBV11-2 to TRBJ1-6; 7 positions match TRBD1. The receptor was derived from a middle-aged woman in good health. The CDR3 sequence: CASSLDLGQNPLSYNSPLHF. The CDR3 DNA reads as TGTGCCAGCAGCTTAGATCTGGGACAGAATCCTCTCTCCTATAATTCACCCCTCCACTTT.